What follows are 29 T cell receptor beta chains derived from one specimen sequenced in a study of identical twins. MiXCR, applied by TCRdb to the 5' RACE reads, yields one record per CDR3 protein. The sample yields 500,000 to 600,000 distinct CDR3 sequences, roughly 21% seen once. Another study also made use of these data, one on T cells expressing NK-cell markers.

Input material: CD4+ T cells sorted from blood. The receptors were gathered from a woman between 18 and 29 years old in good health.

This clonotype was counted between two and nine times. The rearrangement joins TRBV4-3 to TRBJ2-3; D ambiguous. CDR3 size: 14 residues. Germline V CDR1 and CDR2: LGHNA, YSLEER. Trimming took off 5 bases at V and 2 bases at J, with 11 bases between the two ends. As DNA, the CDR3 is TGCGCCAGCAGCGAAGGGCTAATCACAGATACGCAGTATTTT. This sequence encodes CASSEGLITDTQYF.

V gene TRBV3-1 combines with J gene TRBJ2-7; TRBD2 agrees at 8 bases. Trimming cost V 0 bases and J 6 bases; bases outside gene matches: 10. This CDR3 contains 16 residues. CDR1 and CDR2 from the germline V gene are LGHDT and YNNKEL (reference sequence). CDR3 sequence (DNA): TGTGCCAGCAGCCAAGAAGTTCGAGCGGGAGATTCCGAGCAGTACTTC. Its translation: CASSQEVRAGDSEQYF.

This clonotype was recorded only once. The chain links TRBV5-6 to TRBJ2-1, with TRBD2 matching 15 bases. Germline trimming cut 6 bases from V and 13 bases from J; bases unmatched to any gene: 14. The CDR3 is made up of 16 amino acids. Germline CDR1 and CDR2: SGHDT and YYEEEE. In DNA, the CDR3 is TGTGCCAGCACCTACACCGGGACTAGCGGGGGGCTCCATCAGTTCTTC. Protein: CASTYTGTSGGLHQFF.

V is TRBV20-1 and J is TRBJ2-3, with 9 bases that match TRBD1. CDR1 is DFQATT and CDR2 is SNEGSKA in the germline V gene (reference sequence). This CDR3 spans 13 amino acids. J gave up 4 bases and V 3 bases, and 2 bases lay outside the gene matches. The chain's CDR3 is CSARGQGPDTQYF. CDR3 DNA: TGCAGTGCTAGGGGACAGGGCCCAGATACGCAGTATTTT.

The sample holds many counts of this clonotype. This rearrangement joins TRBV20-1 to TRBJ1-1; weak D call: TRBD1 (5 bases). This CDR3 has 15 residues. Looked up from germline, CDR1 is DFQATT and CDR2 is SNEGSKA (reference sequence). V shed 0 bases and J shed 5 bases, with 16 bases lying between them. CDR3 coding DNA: TGCAGTGCTAGAGATGGGAGGGGAGGGCGAACTGAAGCTTTCTTT. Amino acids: CSARDGRGGRTEAFF.

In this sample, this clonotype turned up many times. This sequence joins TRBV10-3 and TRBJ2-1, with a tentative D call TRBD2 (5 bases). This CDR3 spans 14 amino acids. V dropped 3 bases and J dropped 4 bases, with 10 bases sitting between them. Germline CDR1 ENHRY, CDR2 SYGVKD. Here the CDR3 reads CAISEADAYNEQFF. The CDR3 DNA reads TGTGCCATCAGTGAAGCGGACGCTTACAATGAGCAGTTCTTC.

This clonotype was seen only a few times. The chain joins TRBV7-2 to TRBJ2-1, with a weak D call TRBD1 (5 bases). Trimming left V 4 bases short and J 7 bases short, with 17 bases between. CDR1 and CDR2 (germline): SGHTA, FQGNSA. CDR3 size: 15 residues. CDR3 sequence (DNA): TGTGCCAGCAGCTCCGGCGTGTCAGGGCGGAATGAGCAGTTCTTC. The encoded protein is CASSSGVSGRNEQFF.

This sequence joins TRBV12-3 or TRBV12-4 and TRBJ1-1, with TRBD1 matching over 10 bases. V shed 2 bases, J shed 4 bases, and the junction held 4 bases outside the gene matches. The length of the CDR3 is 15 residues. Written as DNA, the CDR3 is TGTGCCAGCAGTTTAATAGGGGACAGGGGCACTGAAGCTTTCTTT. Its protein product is CASSLIGDRGTEAFF.

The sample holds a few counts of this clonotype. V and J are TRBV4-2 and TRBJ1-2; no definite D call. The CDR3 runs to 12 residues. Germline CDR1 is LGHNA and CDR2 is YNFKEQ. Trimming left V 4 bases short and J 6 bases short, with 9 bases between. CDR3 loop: CASSRGRDGYTF. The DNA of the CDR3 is TGTGCCAGCAGCCGTGGGCGTGATGGCTACACCTTC.

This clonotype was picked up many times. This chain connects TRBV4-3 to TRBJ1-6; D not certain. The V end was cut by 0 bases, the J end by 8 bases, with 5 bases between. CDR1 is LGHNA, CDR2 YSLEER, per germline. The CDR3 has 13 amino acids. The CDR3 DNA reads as TGCGCCAGCAGCCAAGATTTATATTCACCCCTCCACTTT. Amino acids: CASSQDLYSPLHF.

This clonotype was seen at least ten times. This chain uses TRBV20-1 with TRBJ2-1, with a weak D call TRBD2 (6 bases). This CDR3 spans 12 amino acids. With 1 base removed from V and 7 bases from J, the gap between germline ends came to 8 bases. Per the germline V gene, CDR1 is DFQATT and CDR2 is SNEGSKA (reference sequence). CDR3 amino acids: CSARASGNEQFF. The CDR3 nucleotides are TGCAGTGCTAGAGCCAGCGGGAATGAGCAGTTCTTC.

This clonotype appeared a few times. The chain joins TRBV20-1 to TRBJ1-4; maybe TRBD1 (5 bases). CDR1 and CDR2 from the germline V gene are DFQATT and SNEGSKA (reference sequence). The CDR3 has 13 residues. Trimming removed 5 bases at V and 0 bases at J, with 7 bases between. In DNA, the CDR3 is TGCAGTGCTGGGGCTGCAACTAATGAAAAACTGTTTTTT. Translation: CSAGAATNEKLFF.

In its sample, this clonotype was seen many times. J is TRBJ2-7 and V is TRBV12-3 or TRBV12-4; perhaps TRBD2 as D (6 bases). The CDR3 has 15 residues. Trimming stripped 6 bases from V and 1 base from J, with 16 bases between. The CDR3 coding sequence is TGTGCCAGCAGCCTTCCTCCGGGGGTATCCTACGAGCAGTACTTC. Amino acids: CASSLPPGVSYEQYF.

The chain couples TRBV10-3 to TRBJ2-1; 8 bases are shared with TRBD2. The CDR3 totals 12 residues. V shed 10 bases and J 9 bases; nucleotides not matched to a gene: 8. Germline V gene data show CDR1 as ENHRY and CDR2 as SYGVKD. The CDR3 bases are TGTGCCAGTAGCGGGGACCCCATTGAGCAGTTCTTC. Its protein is CASSGDPIEQFF.

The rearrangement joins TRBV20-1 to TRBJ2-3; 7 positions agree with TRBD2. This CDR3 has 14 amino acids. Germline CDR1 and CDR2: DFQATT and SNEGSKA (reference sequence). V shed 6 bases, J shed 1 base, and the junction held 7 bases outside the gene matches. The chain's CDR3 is CSANQRDGTDTQYF. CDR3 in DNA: TGCAGTGCAAACCAGCGGGATGGCACAGATACGCAGTATTTT.

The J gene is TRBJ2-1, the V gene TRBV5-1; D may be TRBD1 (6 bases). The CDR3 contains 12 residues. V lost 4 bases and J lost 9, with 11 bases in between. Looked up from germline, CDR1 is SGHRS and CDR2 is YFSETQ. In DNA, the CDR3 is TGCGCCAGCAGCGTCAGACAGGCTGAGCAGTTCTTC. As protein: CASSVRQAEQFF.

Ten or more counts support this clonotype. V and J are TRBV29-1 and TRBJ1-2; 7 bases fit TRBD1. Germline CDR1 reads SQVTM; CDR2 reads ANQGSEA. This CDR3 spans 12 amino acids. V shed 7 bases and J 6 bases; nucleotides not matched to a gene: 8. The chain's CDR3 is CSAYRGGDGYTF. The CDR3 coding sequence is TGCAGCGCCTACAGGGGAGGGGATGGCTACACCTTC.

Here the CDR3 reads CASSLALSSTEAFF. As DNA, the CDR3 is TGCGCCAGCAGCTTGGCCCTCAGTTCCACTGAAGCTTTCTTT. The genes are TRBV5-1 and TRBJ1-1; no definite D call. The V end was cut by 0 bases, the J end by 4 bases, with 10 bases between. This CDR3 has 14 residues. CDR1 is SGHRS, CDR2 YFSETQ, per germline.

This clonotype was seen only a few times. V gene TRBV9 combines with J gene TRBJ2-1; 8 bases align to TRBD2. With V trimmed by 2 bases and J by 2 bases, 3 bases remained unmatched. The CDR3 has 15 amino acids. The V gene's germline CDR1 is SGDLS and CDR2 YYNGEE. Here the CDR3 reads CASSVTSATYNEQFF. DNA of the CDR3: TGTGCCAGCAGCGTGACTAGCGCCACCTACAATGAGCAGTTCTTC.

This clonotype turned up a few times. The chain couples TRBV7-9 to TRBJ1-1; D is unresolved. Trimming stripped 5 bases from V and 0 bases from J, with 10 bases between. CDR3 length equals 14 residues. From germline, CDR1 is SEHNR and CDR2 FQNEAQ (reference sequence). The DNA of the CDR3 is TGTGCCAGCAGCATCCAGACACTGAACACTGAAGCTTTCTTT. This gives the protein CASSIQTLNTEAFF.

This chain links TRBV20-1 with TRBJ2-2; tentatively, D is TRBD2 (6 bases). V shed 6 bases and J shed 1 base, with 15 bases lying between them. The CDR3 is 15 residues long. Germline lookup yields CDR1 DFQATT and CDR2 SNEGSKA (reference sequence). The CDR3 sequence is CSASRASENTGELFF. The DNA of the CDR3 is TGCAGTGCCAGTAGGGCTAGCGAGAACACCGGGGAGCTGTTTTTT.

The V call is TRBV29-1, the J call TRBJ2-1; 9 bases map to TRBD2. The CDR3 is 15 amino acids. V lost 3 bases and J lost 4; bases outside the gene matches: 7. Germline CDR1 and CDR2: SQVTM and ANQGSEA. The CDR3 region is CSVEGTSRIYNEQFF. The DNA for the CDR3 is TGCAGCGTTGAGGGGACTAGCAGGATTTACAATGAGCAGTTCTTC.

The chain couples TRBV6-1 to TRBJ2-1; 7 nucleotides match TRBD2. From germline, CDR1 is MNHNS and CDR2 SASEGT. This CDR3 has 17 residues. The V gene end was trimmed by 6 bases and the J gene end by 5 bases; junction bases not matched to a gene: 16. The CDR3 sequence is CASSPILGGGNHNEQFF. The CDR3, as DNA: TGTGCCAGCAGCCCGATCTTGGGCGGGGGAAACCACAATGAGCAGTTCTTC.

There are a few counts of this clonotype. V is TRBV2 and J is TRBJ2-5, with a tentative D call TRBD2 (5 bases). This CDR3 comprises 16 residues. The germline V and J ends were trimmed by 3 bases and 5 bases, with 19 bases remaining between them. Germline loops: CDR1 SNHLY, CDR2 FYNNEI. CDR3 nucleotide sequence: TGTGCCAGCAGTGACCGACTCGGGGTATATCAGGAGACCCAGTACTTC. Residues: CASSDRLGVYQETQYF.

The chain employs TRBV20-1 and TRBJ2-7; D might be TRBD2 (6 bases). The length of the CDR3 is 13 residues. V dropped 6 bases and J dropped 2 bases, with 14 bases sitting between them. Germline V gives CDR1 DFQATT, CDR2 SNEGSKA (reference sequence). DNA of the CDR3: TGCAGTGCCCCCCGGGGGATGGCCTACGAGCAGTACTTC. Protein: CSAPRGMAYEQYF.

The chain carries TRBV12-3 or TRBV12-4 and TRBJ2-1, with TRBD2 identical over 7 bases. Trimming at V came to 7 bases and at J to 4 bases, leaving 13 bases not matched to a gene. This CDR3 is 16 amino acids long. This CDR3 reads CASIPMIGGTYNEQFF. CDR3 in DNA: TGTGCCAGCATACCTATGATCGGGGGGACTTACAATGAGCAGTTCTTC.

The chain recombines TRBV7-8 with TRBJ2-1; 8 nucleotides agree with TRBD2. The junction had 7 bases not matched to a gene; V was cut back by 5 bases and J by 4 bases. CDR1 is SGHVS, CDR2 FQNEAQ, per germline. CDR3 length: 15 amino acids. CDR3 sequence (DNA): TGTGCCAGCAGCCGCGTAGCGGGGCGTTACAATGAGCAGTTCTTC. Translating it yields CASSRVAGRYNEQFF.

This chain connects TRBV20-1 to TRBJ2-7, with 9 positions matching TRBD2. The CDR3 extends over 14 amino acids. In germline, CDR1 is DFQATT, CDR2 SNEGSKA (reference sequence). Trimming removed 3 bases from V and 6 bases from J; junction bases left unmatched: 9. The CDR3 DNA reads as TGCAGTGCTAGTATAATAGCGGGAGATGTCGAGCAGTACTTC. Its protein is CSASIIAGDVEQYF.

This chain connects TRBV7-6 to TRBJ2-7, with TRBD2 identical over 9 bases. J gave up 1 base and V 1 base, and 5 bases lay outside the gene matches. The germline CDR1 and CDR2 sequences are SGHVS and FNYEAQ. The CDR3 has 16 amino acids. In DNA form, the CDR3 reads TGTGCCAGCAGCTTAGAGGCTAGCGGGGCGTCCTACGAGCAGTACTTC. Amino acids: CASSLEASGASYEQYF. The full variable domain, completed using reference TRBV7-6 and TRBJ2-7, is GAGVSQSPRYKVTKRGQDVALRCDPISGHVSLYWYRQALGQGPEFLTYFNYEAQQDKSGLPNDRFSAERPEGSISTLTIQRTEQRDSAMYRCASSLEASGASYEQYFGPGTRLTVT.